This T cell receptor (beta chain) was profiled in a study of T-cell memory formation after mild COVID-19. Study summary: TCR clusters were mostly donor specific. Study outcomes and limitations: CM and EM subsets held most contracting CD4+ clones; EMRA held CD8+ ones.

The CDR3 extends over 12 amino acids. V was pared by 7 bases and J by 8 bases, with 12 bases between. Per the germline V gene, CDR1 is SGHNT and CDR2 is YENEEA. From 5'RACE with constant-segment primers came TCR alpha and TCR beta cDNA libraries that carried sample barcodes and UMIs. Using its own MiXCR run on the 5' RACE reads, TCRdb lists one record per CDR3 protein. Of around 220,000 distinct CDR3 sequences detected, 16% appear once; the ten largest clones hold approximately 3.5%. As to this clonotype: Its cognate antigen is unknown.

This receptor was obtained from a man aged 18 to 30 who had mild COVID-19 (a few samples of this study predate the infection). Cell type and time point are not known. The chain is built from TRBV11-3 and TRBJ2-1; D gene unclear. Sequencing was carried out using PBMCs or a T cell subset sorted from them (not recorded which). CDR3 bases: TGTGCCAGCACCGGTGGACGGGATGAGCAGTTCTTC. The encoded protein is CASTGGRDEQFF.